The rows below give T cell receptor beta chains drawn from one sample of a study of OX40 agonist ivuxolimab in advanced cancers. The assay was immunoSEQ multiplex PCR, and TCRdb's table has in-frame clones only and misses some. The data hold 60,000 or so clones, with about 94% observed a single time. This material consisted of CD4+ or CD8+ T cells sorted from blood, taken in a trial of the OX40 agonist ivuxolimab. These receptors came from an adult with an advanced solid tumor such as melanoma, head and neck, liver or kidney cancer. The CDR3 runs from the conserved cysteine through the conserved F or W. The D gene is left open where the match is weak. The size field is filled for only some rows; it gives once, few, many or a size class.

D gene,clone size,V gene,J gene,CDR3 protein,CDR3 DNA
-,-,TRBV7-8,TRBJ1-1,CASSSTPEAFF,TGTGCCAGCAGCTCGACCCCTGAAGCTTTCTTT
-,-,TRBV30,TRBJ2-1,CAGTRGYSSYNEQFF,TGTGCCGGGACTCGGGGGTATAGCTCCTACAATGAGCAGTTCTTC
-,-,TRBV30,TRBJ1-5,CAWSWWGMGYSNQPQHF,TGTGCCTGGAGTTGGTGGGGGATGGGTTATAGCAATCAGCCCCAGCATTTT
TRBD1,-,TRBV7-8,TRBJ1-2,CASSVSGTGGVLYGYTF,TGTGCCAGCAGCGTCTCCGGGACAGGGGGCGTTCTGTATGGCTACACCTTC
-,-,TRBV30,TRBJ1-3,CAWSISRSGNTIYF,TGTGCCTGGAGCATCTCTCGTTCTGGAAACACCATATATTTT
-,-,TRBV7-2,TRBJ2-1,CASSQVGWASSYNEQFF,TGTGCCAGCAGTCAAGTGGGTTGGGCTAGCTCCTACAATGAGCAGTTCTTC
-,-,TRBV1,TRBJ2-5,CTSSLQGCETQYF,TGCACCAGCAGCTTACAGGGTTGTGAGACCCAGTACTTC
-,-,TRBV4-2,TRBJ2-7,CASSQDKAGYYPQYF,TGTGCCAGCAGCCAAGATAAGGCGGGATACTACCCCCAGTACTTC
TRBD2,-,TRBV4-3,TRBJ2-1,CASSQGGGTPTNEQFF,TGCGCCAGCAGCCAAGGCGGGGGGACCCCTACGAATGAGCAGTTCTTC
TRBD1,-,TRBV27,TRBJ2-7,CASTQDRGQGNYEQYF,TGTGCCAGCACCCAGGACAGGGGGCAGGGGAACTACGAGCAGTACTTC
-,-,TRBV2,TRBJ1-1,CASSDSAGGMNTEAFF,TGTGCCAGCAGTGATTCGGCAGGAGGCATGAACACTGAAGCTTTCTTT
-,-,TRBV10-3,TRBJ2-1,CAISDPDVGYNEQFF,TGTGCCATCAGTGACCCTGATGTGGGATACAATGAGCAGTTCTTC
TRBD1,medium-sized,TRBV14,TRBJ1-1,CASSHGTGGNTEAFF,TGTGCCAGCAGCCACGGGACAGGGGGGAACACTGAAGCTTTCTTT
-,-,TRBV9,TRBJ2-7,CASSVSVLENEQYF,TGTGCCAGCAGCGTGTCTGTACTAGAAAACGAGCAGTACTTC
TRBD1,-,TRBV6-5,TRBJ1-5,CASSYPDRDGQPQHF,TGTGCCAGCAGTTACCCGGACAGGGATGGTCAGCCCCAGCATTTT
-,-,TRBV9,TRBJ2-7,CASSVGVGAYEQYF,TGTGCCAGCAGCGTAGGGGTGGGGGCCTACGAGCAGTACTTC
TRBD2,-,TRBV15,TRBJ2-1,CATSIHPSGQDGLAGGRYNEQFF,TGTGCCACCAGCATCCACCCGTCGGGGCAGGACGGACTAGCGGGGGGACGGTACAATGAGCAGTTCTTC
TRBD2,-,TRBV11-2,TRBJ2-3,CASSLALAGGGTDTQYF,TGTGCCAGCAGCTTAGCTCTGGCGGGAGGGGGCACAGATACGCAGTATTTT
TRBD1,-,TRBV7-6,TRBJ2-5,CASSLASDRTQETQYF,TGTGCCAGCAGCTTAGCCTCGGACAGGACCCAAGAGACCCAGTACTTC
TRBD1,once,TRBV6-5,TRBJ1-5,CASSASTGNNQPQHF,TGTGCCAGCAGCGCTTCGACAGGGAACAATCAGCCCCAGCATTTT
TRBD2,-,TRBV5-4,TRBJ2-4,CASSWRTSGAKNIQYF,TGTGCCAGCAGCTGGAGGACTAGCGGGGCCAAAAACATTCAGTACTTC
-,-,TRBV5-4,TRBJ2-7,CASSLAPGVRGDEQYF,TGTGCCAGCAGCCTGGCTCCGGGAGTTCGGGGCGACGAGCAGTACTTC
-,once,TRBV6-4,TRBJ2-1,CASSDSKGGGSSEQFF,TGTGCCAGCAGTGACTCGAAGGGGGGTGGAAGCAGTGAGCAGTTCTTC
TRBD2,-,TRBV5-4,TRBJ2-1,CASRIAGGPGDEQFF,TGTGCCAGCAGAATAGCGGGAGGGCCGGGGGATGAGCAGTTCTTC
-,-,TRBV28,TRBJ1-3,CASSSPIRTAGNTIYF,TGTGCCAGCAGTTCCCCAATCCGGACGGCTGGAAACACCATATATTTT
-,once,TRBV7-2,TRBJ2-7,CASSPGQHYEQYF,TGTGCCAGCAGCCCAGGACAACACTACGAGCAGTACTTC
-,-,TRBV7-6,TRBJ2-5,CASSLEWGQETQYF,TGTGCCAGCAGCTTAGAATGGGGACAAGAGACCCAGTACTTC
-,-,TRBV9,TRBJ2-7,CASSVGVSHSYEQYF,TGTGCCAGCAGCGTAGGAGTCAGCCACTCCTACGAGCAGTACTTC
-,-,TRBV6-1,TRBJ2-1,CASSDTGYNEQFF,TGTGCCAGCAGTGATACCGGCTACAATGAGCAGTTCTTC
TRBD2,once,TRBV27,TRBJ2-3,CASSFWTSGTDTQYF,TGTGCCAGCAGTTTTTGGACTAGCGGCACAGATACGCAGTATTTT
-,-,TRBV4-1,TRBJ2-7,CASSQRDGTYEQYF,TGCGCCAGCAGCCAAAGGGACGGCACCTACGAGCAGTACTTC
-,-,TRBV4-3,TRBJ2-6,CASSQDKITGTGTSGANVLTF,TGCGCCAGCAGCCAAGATAAAATTACGGGTACAGGGACCTCTGGGGCCAACGTCCTGACTTTC
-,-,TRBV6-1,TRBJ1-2,CASSARRSGIMANYGYTF,TGTGCCAGCAGTGCCCGTCGATCAGGAATAATGGCTAACTATGGCTACACCTTC
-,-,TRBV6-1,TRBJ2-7,CASSSIAKQYF,TGTGCCAGCAGCTCCATAGCGAAGCAGTACTTC
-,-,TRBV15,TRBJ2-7,CATSRVGSSYEQYF,TGTGCCACCAGCAGAGTGGGCAGCTCCTACGAGCAGTACTTC
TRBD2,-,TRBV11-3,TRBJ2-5,CASSPREAARETQYF,TGTGCCAGCAGCCCACGGGAGGCAGCGCGTGAGACCCAGTACTTC
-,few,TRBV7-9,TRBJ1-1,CASRPESNTEAFF,TGTGCCAGCAGACCCGAATCGAACACTGAAGCTTTCTTT
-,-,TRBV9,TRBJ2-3,CASSVAGSSTDTQYF,TGTGCCAGCAGCGTAGCGGGGAGTAGCACAGATACGCAGTATTTT
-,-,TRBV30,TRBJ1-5,CAWIRRWDNFNQPQHF,TGTGCCTGGATTCGTCGATGGGACAACTTCAATCAGCCCCAGCATTTT
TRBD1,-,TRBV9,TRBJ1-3,CASSGRQGYENTIYF,TGTGCCAGCAGCGGCCGACAGGGATACGAAAACACCATATATTTT
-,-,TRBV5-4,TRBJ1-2,CASSLNSLGISYGYTF,TGTGCCAGCAGCTTGAATAGTTTAGGGATATCCTATGGCTACACCTTC
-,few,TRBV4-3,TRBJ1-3,CASSQDGRLGARRNTIYF,TGCGCCAGCAGCCAAGATGGTAGGCTGGGGGCGCGAAGAAACACCATATATTTT
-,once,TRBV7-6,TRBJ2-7,CASSSRWDGTYEQYF,TGTGCCAGCAGCTCGCGTTGGGACGGGACCTACGAGCAGTACTTC
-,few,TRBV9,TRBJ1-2,CASSRGTSNYGYTF,TGTGCCAGCAGCCGAGGGACGTCTAACTATGGCTACACCTTC
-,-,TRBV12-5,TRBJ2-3,CASGSPLRADTQYF,TGTGCTAGTGGTTCCCCCTTGAGGGCAGATACGCAGTATTTT